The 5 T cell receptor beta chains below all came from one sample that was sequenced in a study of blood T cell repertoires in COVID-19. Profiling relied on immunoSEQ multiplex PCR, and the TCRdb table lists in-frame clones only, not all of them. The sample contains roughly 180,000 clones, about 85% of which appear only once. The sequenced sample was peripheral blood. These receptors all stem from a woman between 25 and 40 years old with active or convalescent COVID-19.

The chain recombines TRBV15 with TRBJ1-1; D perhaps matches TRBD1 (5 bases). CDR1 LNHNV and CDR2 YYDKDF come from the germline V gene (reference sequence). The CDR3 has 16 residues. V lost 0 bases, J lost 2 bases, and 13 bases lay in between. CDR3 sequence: CATSREGLGGNTEAFF. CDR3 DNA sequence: TGTGCCACCAGCAGAGAAGGTCTCGGGGGTAACACTGAAGCTTTCTTT. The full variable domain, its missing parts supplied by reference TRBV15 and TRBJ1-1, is DAMVIQNPRYQVTQFGKPVTLSCSQTLNHNVMYWYQQKSSQAPKLLFHYYDKDFNNEADTPDNFQSRRPNTSFCFLDIRSPGLGDTAMYLCATSREGLGGNTEAFFGQGTRLTVV.

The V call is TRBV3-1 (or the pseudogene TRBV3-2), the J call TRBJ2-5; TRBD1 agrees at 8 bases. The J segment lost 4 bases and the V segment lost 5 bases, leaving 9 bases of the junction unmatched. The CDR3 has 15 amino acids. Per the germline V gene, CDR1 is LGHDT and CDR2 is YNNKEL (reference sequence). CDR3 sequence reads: CASSIRRTGLETQYF. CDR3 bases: TGTGCCAGCAGCATACGCAGGACAGGGTTAGAGACCCAGTACTTC.

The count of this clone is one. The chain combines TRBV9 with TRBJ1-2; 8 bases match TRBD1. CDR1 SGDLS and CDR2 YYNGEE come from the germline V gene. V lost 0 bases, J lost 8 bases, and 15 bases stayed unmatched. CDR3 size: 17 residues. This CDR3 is CASSVAPGGEMWYGYTF. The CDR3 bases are TGTGCCAGCAGCGTAGCCCCAGGGGGCGAGATGTGGTACGGCTACACCTTC.

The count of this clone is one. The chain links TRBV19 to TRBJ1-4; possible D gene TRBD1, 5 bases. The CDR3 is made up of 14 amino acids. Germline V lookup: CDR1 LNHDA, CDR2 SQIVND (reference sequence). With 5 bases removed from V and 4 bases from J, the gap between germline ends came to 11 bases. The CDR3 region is CASSVTANNEKLFF. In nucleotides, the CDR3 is TGTGCCAGTAGTGTGACAGCCAATAATGAAAAACTGTTTTTT.

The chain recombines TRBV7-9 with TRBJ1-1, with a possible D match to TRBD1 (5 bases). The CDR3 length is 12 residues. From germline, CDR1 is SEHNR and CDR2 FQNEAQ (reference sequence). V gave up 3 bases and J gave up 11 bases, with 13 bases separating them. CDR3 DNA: TGTGCCAGCAGCTTCCCGGGGGAACGGGCTTTCTTT. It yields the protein CASSFPGERAFF.